This TCR beta chain was profiled in a study of T cell responses to AZD1222 COVID-19 vaccine. Overall study results and limits: Only a handful of AZD1222 recipients, more than 5 in all, had baseline seropositivity.

Measured with immunoSEQ multiplex PCR; TCRdb has only the in-frame clones, and not every one. The top ten hold 2.5% to 3.5% of the sample, which has about 150,000 clones, roughly 90% seen once. In the case of this clone: Its antigen is currently unknown.

Germline V gene sequence: CDR1 SGHRS, CDR2 YFSETQ. V was pared by 2 bases and J by 0 bases, with 17 bases between. CDR3 length: 17 residues. The V and J genes are TRBV5-1 and TRBJ1-1; D is ambiguous. This receptor was taken from an adult who received the AZD1222 COVID-19 vaccine. Sequences were derived from peripheral blood, sampled 28 days after the second AZD1222 dose. Here the CDR3 DNA reads TGCGCCAGCAGCTTAGGGATTGGACTGCCGATGAACACTGAAGCTTTCTTT. It codes for CASSLGIGLPMNTEAFF.